These 18 T cell receptor beta chains share one sample of origin, sequenced in a study of T cells in Graves' hyperthyroidism and ophthalmopathy. Using RNA transcripts as the source, TCR beta CDR3 regions were amplified. First-round RT-PCR with HTBI primers amplified the TCR CDR3 region. TCRdb re-derived calls from the multiplex PCR reads in MiXCR, one entry per CDR3 protein. The top ten clones hold 50% of a sample with under 350,000 distinct CDR3 sequences, roughly a fifth of them seen once. Sequencing was done on a sample of blood. These receptors came from a woman between 50 and 59 years old with Graves' hyperthyroidism.

The rearrangement joins TRBV30 to TRBJ1-2; D is undetermined. The V end lost 8 bases, the J end lost 4 bases, and 8 bases lay between the germline ends. The CDR3 runs 10 residues. Looked up from germline, CDR1 is GTSNPN and CDR2 is SVGIG (reference sequence). The CDR3 sequence is CAALSYGYTF. The CDR3, as DNA: TGTGCCGCCCTAAGCTATGGCTACACCTTC. Filled out from reference TRBV30 and TRBJ1-2, the complete variable domain reads SQTIHQWPATLVQPVGSPLSLECTVEGTSNPNLYWYRQAAGRGLQLLFYSVGIGQISSEVPQNLSASRPQDRQFILSSKKLLLSDSGFYLCAALSYGYTFGSGTRLTVV.

The chain uses TRBV20-1 and TRBJ1-5; the D gene is possibly TRBD1 (5 bases). CDR3 size: 15 residues. Germline values: CDR1 DFQATT, CDR2 SNEGSKA (reference sequence). The V and J ends lost 6 bases and 2 bases respectively, with 17 bases between them. The CDR3 DNA sequence: TGCAGTGCCCTTCGGTCGACAGCGGGCAATCAGCCCCAGCATTTT. This sequence encodes CSALRSTAGNQPQHF.

The sample holds many counts of this clonotype. The chain carries TRBV20-1 and TRBJ1-1; D call uncertain. CDR1 DFQATT and CDR2 SNEGSKA come from the germline V gene (reference sequence). The CDR3 is 14 amino acids. V was trimmed by 6 bases and J by 3 bases, leaving 17 bases between them. CDR3 in DNA: TGCAGTGCCTACAAACGACTGGCCGACACTGAAGCTTTCTTT. This encodes CSAYKRLADTEAFF.

This clonotype has more than one count but fewer than ten. V usage is TRBV6-1 and J usage is TRBJ1-3, with a tentative D call TRBD1 (6 bases). The CDR3 length is 14 residues. Trimming stripped 4 bases from V and 4 bases from J, with 11 bases between. CDR1 is MNHNS, CDR2 SASEGT, per germline. For the CDR3, the DNA is TGTGCCAGCAGTGCCGACAGGTTGGGAAACACCATATATTTT. Its translation is CASSADRLGNTIYF.

This clonotype was counted a few times. The rearrangement uses TRBV6-1 and TRBJ1-2, with TRBD1 identical over 8 bases. In germline, CDR1 is MNHNS, CDR2 SASEGT. The CDR3 is made up of 11 amino acids. V trimming: 5 bases; J trimming: 13 bases; junction bases outside the gene matches: 6. For the CDR3, the DNA is TGTGCCAGCAGTACCCAGGGGGCTTTCACCTTC. It translates to CASSTQGAFTF.

The chain recombines TRBV11-3 with TRBJ2-1; 9 nucleotides line up with TRBD1. This CDR3 region has 16 residues. V was clipped by 2 bases and J by 9 bases; unmatched bases: 11. CDR1 and CDR2 (germline): SGHNT, YENEEA. This CDR3 is CASSLSHGTGQGEQFF. CDR3 coding DNA: TGTGCCAGCAGCTTATCTCACGGGACAGGGCAGGGTGAGCAGTTCTTC.

This clonotype has only a few counts. The chain combines TRBV5-4 with TRBJ1-3, with D hard to call. The CDR3 consists of 17 residues. Looked up from germline, CDR1 is SGHNT and CDR2 is YYREEE (reference sequence). V lost 4 bases and J 0 bases, leaving 17 bases between the germline ends. CDR3 protein: CASSTGLGFSSGNTIYF. The CDR3 nucleotides read TGTGCCAGCAGCACTGGACTGGGGTTCTCCTCTGGAAACACCATATATTTT.

Ten or more counts support this clonotype. The V call is TRBV7-9, the J call TRBJ2-7; no clear D. Per germline, CDR1 SEHNR and CDR2 FQNEAQ (reference sequence). The CDR3 runs to 13 residues. Trimming left V 2 bases short and J 4 bases short, with 9 bases between. The CDR3 DNA reads as TGTGCCAGCAGCTTAAGATACGGTTACGAGCAGTACTTC. Amino acid sequence: CASSLRYGYEQYF.

This clonotype was found many times. This chain joins TRBV2 and TRBJ1-1; D gene uncertain. Germline assignment: CDR1 SNHLY and CDR2 FYNNEI. This CDR3 has 12 residues. Trimming removed 4 bases from V and 8 bases from J, with 11 bases in between. CDR3 bases: TGTGCCAGCAGTGTGAGTAGCAGGGAAGCTTTCTTT. Translating it yields CASSVSSREAFF.

The genes are TRBV2 and TRBJ2-4; TRBD2 aligns across 11 bases. V shed 1 base and J 0 bases; nucleotides not matched to a gene: 8. Germline CDR1 is SNHLY and CDR2 is FYNNEI. This CDR3 comprises 19 residues. The CDR3 loop is CASSEGLAGGAKAKNIQYF. Here the CDR3 DNA reads TGTGCCAGCAGTGAAGGGCTAGCGGGGGGTGCCAAAGCCAAAAACATTCAGTACTTC.

Ten or more counts support this clonotype. The gene calls are TRBV29-1 and TRBJ1-1; weak D call: TRBD1 (6 bases). V dropped 1 base and J dropped 1 base, with 10 bases sitting between them. CDR1 is SQVTM, CDR2 ANQGSEA, per germline. CDR3 length: 14 amino acids. The CDR3 DNA sequence: TGCAGCGTTGAAGGGGGGGCCGGGAACACTGAAGCTTTCTTT. Protein sequence: CSVEGGAGNTEAFF. Combining the CDR3 with reference TRBV29-1 and TRBJ1-1 gives the whole variable domain SAVISQKPSRDICQRGTSLTIQCQVDSQVTMMFWYRQQPGQSLTLIATANQGSEATYESGFVIDKFPISRPNLTFSTLTVSNMSPEDSSIYLCSVEGGAGNTEAFFGQGTRLTVV.

The chain uses TRBV27 and TRBJ1-4; possibly TRBD1 for D (6 bases). Germline V gene lookup returns CDR1 MNHEY and CDR2 SMNVEV (reference sequence). The V gene lost 3 bases and the J gene lost 8 bases, with 13 bases spanning the gap. The CDR3 loop spans 14 amino acids. The CDR3 loop is CASSLSRGGEKLFF. The CDR3, as DNA: TGTGCCAGCAGTTTGAGCAGGGGAGGAGAAAAACTGTTTTTT.

In this sample, this clonotype turned up many times. The chain is built from TRBV7-2 and TRBJ1-1; the match to TRBD1 covers 8 bases. The junction had 7 bases not matched to a gene; V was cut back by 4 bases and J by 0 bases. The germline V gene has CDR1 SGHTA and CDR2 FQGNSA. This CDR3 has 16 amino acids. The CDR3, as DNA: TGTGCCAGCAGCTCGTCAGGGGGCCTTGTGAACACTGAAGCTTTCTTT. Protein product: CASSSSGGLVNTEAFF.

The rearrangement uses TRBV6-1 and TRBJ1-1; maybe TRBD1 (6 bases). This CDR3 is built from 15 residues. Germline CDR1 reads MNHNS; CDR2 reads SASEGT. V lost 6 bases to trimming and J lost 5 bases, with 19 bases between them. CDR3 amino acids: CASSTATGFITEAFF. DNA for the CDR3: TGTGCCAGCAGCACTGCAACAGGGTTTATAACTGAAGCTTTCTTT.

Only a few counts were recorded for this clonotype. One base away lies a much larger clone, so this may be a sequencing read error. The chain employs TRBV7-9 and TRBJ2-3; 12 positions match TRBD2. This CDR3 comprises 15 residues. The germline CDR1 and CDR2 sequences are SEHNR and FQNEAQ (reference sequence). This CDR3 is CVSSSTSGRTDTQYF. DNA for the CDR3: TGTGTCAGCAGCTCGACTAGCGGGAGAACAGATACGCAGTATTTT.

This clonotype showed up many times. V gene TRBV18 combines with J gene TRBJ2-4; either TRBD1 or TRBD2 may supply D (6 bases each). V gave up 2 bases and J gave up 3 bases, with 8 bases separating them. Germline V gene lookup returns CDR1 KGHSH and CDR2 LQKENI. CDR3 length: 14 residues. The CDR3 DNA reads as TGTGCCAGCTCACCAGGAGGGGGCAAAAACATTCAGTACTTC. It yields the protein CASSPGGGKNIQYF.

The sample holds a few counts of this clonotype. The chain links TRBV13 to TRBJ2-2; 14 bases line up with TRBD2. The trim removed 5 bases at V and 5 bases at J, leaving 7 bases unmatched. Germline V gene data show CDR1 as PRHDT and CDR2 as FYEKMQ (reference sequence). The CDR3 consists of 17 residues. CDR3 in DNA: TGTGCCAGCAGCCAAGGACTAGCGGGAGGTCTGACCGGGGAGCTGTTTTTT. It is translated as CASSQGLAGGLTGELFF.

This clonotype was counted only a few times. The rearrangement uses TRBV6-1 and TRBJ1-5; D gene unclear. The CDR3 runs to 13 residues. Between the trimmed V and J ends, which lost 8 bases and 4 bases, there was a span of 12 bases. The V gene's germline CDR1 is MNHNS and CDR2 SASEGT. The CDR3 sequence: CASRRENNQPQHF. CDR3 sequence (DNA): TGTGCCAGCCGCAGAGAGAATAATCAGCCCCAGCATTTT.